The 26 T cell receptor beta chains below all came from one sample that was sequenced in a study of immune evolution from preneoplasia to lung adenocarcinoma (dated by TCRdb to about 2021). The library was generated by the immunoSEQ multiplex PCR assay. This is the immuneACCESS table as TCRdb keeps it, with only in-frame sequences that have V and J called. A part of the clones is gone; compared with another copy, unresolved V genes explain less than half, and the rest is unexplained. The table for this sample lists some 6,100 clones; more than 80% of them were counted only once. 5% to 6.5% of the sample belongs to the ten largest clones. Sequencing was performed on FFPE adjacent normal lung tissue. These receptors all come from a donor older than 65 with lung adenocarcinoma.

The chain recombines TRBV4-3 with TRBJ2-6; tentatively, D is TRBD1 (6 bases). This CDR3 has 21 amino acids. V was clipped by 0 bases and J by 0 bases, with 21 bases between them. Germline CDR1 LGHNA, CDR2 YSLEER. The CDR3 loop reads CASSQESTQGPQSSGANVLTF. The CDR3 DNA reads as TGCGCCAGCAGCCAAGAATCCACCCAGGGGCCCCAATCCTCTGGGGCCAACGTCCTGACTTTC.

This chain connects TRBV30 to TRBJ2-1; 8 positions agree with TRBD2. The CDR3 loop spans 17 amino acids. Germline V gene sequence: CDR1 GTSNPN, CDR2 SVGIG (reference sequence). Unmatched junction bases numbered 8, after V lost 1 base and J lost 0 bases. The CDR3 nucleotides are TGTGCCTGGAGTGGGCCTAGCGGGTCCAACTCCTACAATGAGCAGTTCTTC. Residues: CAWSGPSGSNSYNEQFF. The whole variable domain, filled in from reference TRBV30 and TRBJ2-1, reads SQTIHQWPATLVQPVGSPLSLECTVEGTSNPNLYWYRQAAGRGLQLLFYSVGIGQISSEVPQNLSASRPQDRQFILSSKKLLLSDSGFYLCAWSGPSGSNSYNEQFFGPGTRLTVL.

This chain links TRBV11-2 with TRBJ2-2; 11 bases map to TRBD1. Germline CDR1 is SGHAT and CDR2 is FQNNGV. The CDR3 length is 15 residues. J gave up 5 bases and V 5 bases, and 4 bases lay outside the gene matches. CDR3 in DNA: TGTGCCAGCAGCGCCGGGACAGGGGGAACCGGGGAGCTGTTTTTT. Protein: CASSAGTGGTGELFF.

This clone was observed a single time. The chain employs TRBV14 and TRBJ2-2; no clear D gene. The ends were cut back, 2 bases at V and 5 bases at J, with 6 bases in the middle. CDR1 and CDR2 (germline): SGHDN, FVKESK. The CDR3 extends over 13 amino acids. CDR3 sequence (DNA): TGTGCCAGCAGCCAAACAAGTACCGGGGAGCTGTTTTTT. Its translation is CASSQTSTGELFF.

This chain uses TRBV27 with TRBJ2-1, with D perhaps matching TRBD2 (6 bases). The CDR3 is 17 amino acids. The V and J ends lost 3 bases and 10 bases respectively, with 25 bases between them. CDR1 MNHEY and CDR2 SMNVEV come from the germline V gene (reference sequence). This CDR3 reads CASSFLSVGAGVREQFF. For the CDR3, the DNA is TGTGCCAGCAGTTTCCTATCGGTGGGAGCGGGCGTCCGGGAGCAGTTCTTC.

This clone was counted a single time. The rearrangement uses TRBV27 and TRBJ1-2, with D possibly matching TRBD1 (5 bases). This CDR3 is built from 14 residues. V was pared by 0 bases and J by 6 bases, with 11 bases between. Per germline, CDR1 MNHEY and CDR2 SMNVEV (reference sequence). CDR3 coding DNA: TGTGCCAGCAGTTTATCGGGCAGGGTAAATGGCTACACCTTC. Protein product: CASSLSGRVNGYTF.

The chain links TRBV7-6 to TRBJ2-2, with 13 bases that match TRBD2. The J segment lost 0 bases and the V segment lost 4 bases, leaving 2 bases of the junction unmatched. The length of the CDR3 is 17 residues. Germline loops: CDR1 SGHVS, CDR2 FNYEAQ. DNA for the CDR3: TGTGCCAGCAGCTCCGGACTAGCGGGAGCGAACACCGGGGAGCTGTTTTTT. This codes for CASSSGLAGANTGELFF.

V and J are TRBV29-1 and TRBJ1-2; D is undetermined. The germline V and J ends were trimmed by 4 bases and 0 bases, with 12 bases remaining between them. Looked up from germline, CDR1 is SQVTM and CDR2 is ANQGSEA. The CDR3 extends over 14 amino acids. The CDR3 is CSVGRRVANYGYTF. The CDR3, as DNA: TGCAGCGTTGGCCGTCGGGTAGCTAACTATGGCTACACCTTC. Using reference TRBV29-1 and TRBJ1-2 for the parts outside the CDR3, the full variable domain is SAVISQKPSRDICQRGTSLTIQCQVDSQVTMMFWYRQQPGQSLTLIATANQGSEATYESGFVIDKFPISRPNLTFSTLTVSNMSPEDSSIYLCSVGRRVANYGYTFGSGTRLTVV.

V gene TRBV30 combines with J gene TRBJ1-3; no reliable D call. V lost 0 bases and J lost 2, with 14 bases in between. CDR1 is GTSNPN, CDR2 SVGIG, per germline (reference sequence). The CDR3 runs to 16 residues. The CDR3 coding sequence is TGTGCCTGGAGTGTACTGGGTAGGATCCCTGGAAACACCATATATTTT. It codes for CAWSVLGRIPGNTIYF.

J is TRBJ2-1 and V is TRBV4-1; perhaps TRBD1 as D (5 bases). The V end was cut by 5 bases, the J end by 3 bases, with 14 bases between. Germline V gene sequence: CDR1 MGHRA, CDR2 YSYEKL. The CDR3 extends over 15 amino acids. CDR3 sequence: CASSFSQGNYNEQFF. In nucleotides, the CDR3 is TGCGCCAGCAGCTTCTCCCAGGGAAACTACAATGAGCAGTTCTTC.

In the case of this clone: Different DNA sequences within this sample yield the same CDR3. The chain has TRBV6-5 and TRBJ2-7; TRBD2 aligns across 13 bases. This CDR3 is built from 15 residues. Germline V CDR1 and CDR2: MNHEY, SVGAGI. The ends lost 6 bases at V and 4 bases at J; junction bases unmatched: 6. CDR3 loop: CASSLLAGGPYEQYF. CDR3 in DNA: TGTGCCAGCAGCTTACTAGCGGGAGGGCCATACGAGCAGTACTTC.

The chain uses TRBV5-1 and TRBJ2-7; 8 nucleotides align to TRBD1. The V and J ends lost 4 bases and 1 base, in that order; junction bases with no gene match: 7. Germline V gene lookup returns CDR1 SGHRS and CDR2 YFSETQ. This CDR3 region has 15 residues. In nucleotides, the CDR3 is TGCGCCAGCAGCCCGCGGACAGGGATTTCCTACGAGCAGTACTTC. This gives the protein CASSPRTGISYEQYF. Together with reference TRBV5-1 and TRBJ2-7, the CDR3 gives the full variable domain: KAGVTQTPRYLIKTRGQQVTLSCSPISGHRSVSWYQQTPGQGLQFLFEYFSETQRNKGNFPGRFSGRQFSNSRSEMNVSTLELGDSALYLCASSPRTGISYEQYFGPGTRLTVT.

This chain connects TRBV7-6 to TRBJ2-5; D gene unclear. The V gene lost 0 bases and the J gene lost 4 bases, with 3 bases spanning the gap. Germline values: CDR1 SGHVS, CDR2 FNYEAQ. The CDR3 is 12 residues long. DNA of the CDR3: TGTGCCAGCAGCTTAGCGGGAGAGACCCAGTACTTC. It yields the protein CASSLAGETQYF.

This chain links TRBV7-2 with TRBJ2-7, with D possibly being TRBD1 (6 bases). This CDR3 has 15 amino acids. Germline CDR1 and CDR2: SGHTA and FQGNSA. The V gene lost 5 bases and the J gene lost 1 base, with 15 bases spanning the gap. CDR3 coding DNA: TGTGCCAGCAGCGAACGAAACGACAGGTCCTACGAGCAGTACTTC. Translated, it gives CASSERNDRSYEQYF.

This chain joins TRBV30 and TRBJ1-2; TRBD1 might be the D (6 bases). Germline V CDR1 and CDR2: GTSNPN, SVGIG (reference sequence). This CDR3 has 12 amino acids. Trimming pared 7 bases from V and 4 bases from J, leaving 13 bases between. CDR3 region: CASNRAFYGYTF. The CDR3 nucleotides read TGTGCCTCAAACAGGGCTTTCTATGGCTACACCTTC.

The rearrangement links TRBV29-1 to TRBJ2-7, with D possibly matching TRBD2 (6 bases). Germline CDR1 SQVTM, CDR2 ANQGSEA. V was clipped by 6 bases and J by 3 bases, with 15 bases between them. This CDR3 is 13 amino acids long. This chain's CDR3 is CSVAGRNNYEQYF. In DNA form, the CDR3 reads TGCAGCGTCGCGGGACGGAACAACTACGAGCAGTACTTC.

The chain recombines TRBV6-1 with TRBJ1-1, with 8 bases that match TRBD1. There are 14 residues in the CDR3. V gave up 7 bases and J gave up 3 bases; unmatched junction bases: 7. Germline lookup yields CDR1 MNHNS and CDR2 SASEGT. CDR3 nucleotides: TGTGCCAGCACTCCGGACAGGGCTTACACTGAAGCTTTCTTT. Translating it yields CASTPDRAYTEAFF.

The chain has TRBV11-2 and TRBJ1-2, with a possible D match to TRBD1 (5 bases). The length of the CDR3 is 13 residues. V was cut by 1 base and J by 3 bases, with 6 bases left in between. Germline V gives CDR1 SGHAT, CDR2 FQNNGV. In DNA, the CDR3 is TGTGCCAGCAGCTTAGCACAGGACTATGGCTACACCTTC. Its protein product is CASSLAQDYGYTF.

As DNA, the CDR3 is TGTGCCAGCAGTTACTCGGAGGGTGGCACAGATACGCAGTATTTT. This sequence encodes CASSYSEGGTDTQYF. V is TRBV6-6 and J is TRBJ2-3; TRBD2 might be the D (6 bases). The CDR3 has 15 residues. The germline V and J ends were trimmed by 0 bases and 1 base, with 8 bases remaining between them. Germline assignment: CDR1 MNHNY and CDR2 SVGAGI (reference sequence).

V usage is TRBV29-1 and J usage is TRBJ1-2; 7 positions agree with TRBD1. Unmatched junction bases numbered 6, after V lost 4 bases and J lost 4 bases. CDR1 is SQVTM and CDR2 is ANQGSEA in the germline V gene. This CDR3 has 13 amino acids. CDR3 sequence reads: CSVGGGLGYGYTF. CDR3 bases: TGCAGCGTTGGAGGGGGCTTGGGCTATGGCTACACCTTC.

This clone occurred a few times. This sequence joins TRBV6-5 and TRBJ1-3; tentative D call: TRBD1 (6 bases). With 6 bases removed from V and 2 bases from J, the gap between germline ends came to 14 bases. CDR1 is MNHEY and CDR2 is SVGAGI in the germline V gene. The CDR3 sequence is 15 residues long. The DNA of the CDR3 is TGTGCCAGCAGCATAACCGACAGGACTGGAAACACCATATATTTT. Its protein is CASSITDRTGNTIYF.

The V call is TRBV6-6, the J call TRBJ2-7; D not resolved. Between the trimmed V and J ends, which lost 0 bases and 7 bases, there was a span of 7 bases. Germline assignment: CDR1 MNHNY and CDR2 SVGAGI (reference sequence). The CDR3 contains 12 residues. Written as DNA, the CDR3 is TGTGCCAGCAGTTACTCAGCCGGGGAGCAGTACTTC. Residues: CASSYSAGEQYF.

This clone was detected a few times. The rearrangement joins TRBV10-1 to TRBJ2-3, with TRBD2 matching over 13 bases. V lost 2 bases to trimming and J lost 5 bases; unmatched junction nucleotides: 1. The CDR3 length is 15 residues. Germline CDR1 reads WNHNN; CDR2 reads SYGVQD (reference sequence). CDR3 sequence: CASSETSGRGDTQYF. CDR3 nucleotide sequence: TGCGCCAGCAGTGAGACTAGCGGGAGGGGAGATACGCAGTATTTT.

The J gene is TRBJ2-1, the V gene TRBV11-3; 9 bases are a match to TRBD2. The CDR3 is 15 residues long. J gave up 4 bases and V 4 bases, and 5 bases lay outside the gene matches. Germline V CDR1 and CDR2: SGHNT, YENEEA. CDR3 region: CASSSGSGRYNEQFF. CDR3 coding DNA: TGTGCCAGCAGCTCGGGCAGCGGGAGGTACAATGAGCAGTTCTTC.

The V gene is TRBV10-1, the J gene TRBJ1-1; no definite D call. The germline V gene has CDR1 WNHNN and CDR2 SYGVQD (reference sequence). The CDR3 is 13 amino acids. V lost 3 bases, J lost 1 base, and 6 bases lay in between. Here the CDR3 reads CASSDQQNTEAFF. CDR3 nucleotides: TGCGCCAGCAGTGACCAGCAGAACACTGAAGCTTTCTTT.

This sequence joins TRBV9 and TRBJ2-1; D remains ambiguous. The CDR3 loop spans 15 amino acids. CDR1 SGDLS and CDR2 YYNGEE come from the germline V gene. V gave up 4 bases and J gave up 0 bases, with 11 bases separating them. The CDR3 DNA reads TGTGCCAGCAGCCCAGCCCCCAGCTCCTACAATGAGCAGTTCTTC. Encoded protein: CASSPAPSSYNEQFF. The entire variable domain, with the rest obtained from reference TRBV9 and TRBJ2-1, is as follows: DSGVTQTPKHLITATGQRVTLRCSPRSGDLSVYWYQQSLDQGLQFLIQYYNGEERAKGNILERFSAQQFPDLHSELNLSSLELGDSALYFCASSPAPSSYNEQFFGPGTRLTVL.